This T cell receptor beta chain was profiled in a study of blood T cell repertoires in COVID-19. About the study: Samples of COVID-19 (acute and convalescent) were obtained from the United States, Italy and Spain. PBMCs, B-cell-depleted T cells, or T cells were the source of the cDNA or gDNA that made up the material.

This clone was seen only once. This CDR3 comprises 14 residues. Looked up from germline, CDR1 is SNHLY and CDR2 is FYNNEI. Trimming shortened V by 4 bases and J by 13 bases, and 19 bases separated the two germline ends. Authors' methods: Amplification from reference gene primers served as the basis for estimated nucleated cell counts. The method was immunoSEQ multiplex PCR; TCRdb's version includes in-frame clones alone and lacks a portion of them. The V and J calls and clone size were taken over from that table, and D and trimming were inferred from the DNA. The table shows 100,000 to 150,000 clones, with roughly 83% occurring only once.

The source is a man aged 35 to 55 with active or convalescent COVID-19. Input material: peripheral blood. V usage is TRBV2 and J usage is TRBJ1-4; TRBD1 is a possible D gene (6 bases). CDR3 protein: CASSADSHPRGLFF. As DNA, the CDR3 is TGTGCCAGCAGTGCCGACTCCCACCCCAGGGGACTGTTTTTT.